The present T cell receptor (beta chain) was sequenced within a study of regulatory T cells in long-lasting Graves disease (dated by TCRdb to the early 2020s). Background on the whole study: Persistent Graves' disease meant more than 5 years of antithyroid drug treatment with TSH receptor autoantibodies that stayed positive. Persistent Graves' disease patients were compared with newly diagnosed Graves' disease patients by peripheral blood TCR sequencing and RNA sequencing. The study was conducted in China and was registered as a clinical trial. A total of roughly 33 samples underwent TCR sequencing: about 13 from persistent and approximately 20 from newly diagnosed Graves' disease patients. On average, persistent Graves' disease patients in the clinical cohort had been on antithyroid drugs for about 10.3 years. Study-wide findings and limitations: Lower TCR Shannon entropy and fewer highly expanded clones were observed in persistent Graves' disease patients than in newly diagnosed patients, which suggested clonal expansion. Only peripheral blood was studied, because thyroid tissue, the primary lesion, was inaccessible. Preferential use of TRBV28, TRBJ1-2 and TRBJ2-5 was observed in persistent disease, whereas TRBV20-1 and TRBJ2-1 were favored in newly diagnosed disease. A larger number of public clonotypes was shared among persistent patients (approximately 2,600) than among newly diagnosed patients (roughly 1,000). As a limitation, the authors acknowledged that the small sample size may reduce accuracy. Sequencing and analysis were limited to the TCR beta chain.

The sample holds many counts of this clonotype. This receptor's antigen is unknown. No base qualities exist here, and no much larger clone lies one base off it. Interpreted using the paper, the time point label stands for: persistent/refractory GD, antithyroid drugs over 5 years with positive TRAb. RNA was extracted from PBMCs in TRIzol for both TCR sequencing and RNA sequencing. The diagnosis of Graves' disease followed American Thyroid Association guidelines. The patients came from an endocrinology department in Xi'an, China. Each patient gave about 8.1 milliliters of peripheral blood, collected in an EDTA anticoagulant tube. Ficoll Paque Plus density gradient separation was used to isolate PBMCs, and no further T cell sorting was done. RNA quality was checked with an Agilent 2100 Bioanalyzer and agarose gel, and concentration with a NanoDrop 2000. Library generation was performed with multiplex PCR. The sequencer was an Illumina HiSeq 4000. TCR beta libraries were built with iRepertoire HTBI primers and Arm-PCR amplification of CDR3 regions. Gel purification was performed on PCR products prior to sequencing. In the authors' own workflow: Across samples, roughly 60 TRBV and 13 to 15 TRBJ segments were identified and used for gene usage analysis of CDR3 amino acid clonotypes. COPE and FqMerger were used to merge filtered high-quality paired reads into contigs. Contigs were aligned with BLAST to IMGT TRBV, TRBD and TRBJ reference genes, and CDR3 was defined per IMGT. Clonotypes above 0.1% frequency were classified as highly expanded clones. Repertoire diversity was measured by Shannon entropy, and V-J evenness by the Gini coefficient. A clonotype was considered public if more than one individual shared it. The raw public reads went through TCRdb reprocessing: fastp at Q25, MiXCR clone calling, in-frame beta chains kept. CDR3 protein duplicates are merged, each entry listing the most common genes and DNA. What appears here as the V and J calls and clone size reflects TCRdb's work, not the paper's. The sample table contains approximately 380,000 distinct CDR3 sequences; only one count was recorded for under 25% of them. The ten biggest clones cover less than 25% of the sample.

The germline V gene (reference sequence) gives CDR1 as GTSNPN and CDR2 as SVGIG. The CDR3 runs 15 amino acids, cysteine and phenylalanine included. Only CDR3 DNA is held: 45 bases, read in frame from base 1. Cut back by 2 bases and 3 bases, the V and J ends lie 16 bases apart. The sequencing here drew on peripheral blood mononuclear cells (PBMCs), taken when the disease was refractory, from a patient treated with antithyroid drugs. The receptor chain draws on TRBV30 and TRBJ1-2; a confident D gene designation cannot be given. The clonotype comes from a female donor with Graves disease. The bases read TGTGCCTGGAGTAATGGGCCGAGCCTTTACTATGGCTACACCTTC. Translated, this is CAWSNGPSLYYGYTF.